The 31 T cell receptor beta chains below come from one sample, sequenced in a study of cytomegalovirus exposure and HLA in healthy donors. Researchers ran the PCR with 60 Vbeta and 13 Jbeta primers. Clones were sequenced by immunoSEQ multiplex PCR, and TCRdb holds only the in-frame ones, with some missing. The sample yields about 150,000 clones, approximately 70% seen once. Sequencing input: PBMCs. The receptors stem from a woman between 18 and 29 years old in good health and CMV-seronegative.

As regards this clone: An end of the junction does not agree with germline; a read error may underlie this. The chain couples TRBV7-2 to TRBJ2-3; 7 nucleotides match TRBD2. The CDR3 sequence is 18 residues long. The germline CDR1 and CDR2 sequences are SGHTA and FQGNSA. The CDR3 DNA sequence: TGTGCCAGCAGCCTAGTGGCCCTTAATGCGGGGGAAGCAGATACGCGGTATTTT. It encodes CASSLVALNAGEADTRYF.

V usage is TRBV11-2 and J usage is TRBJ1-5; 7 bases fit TRBD1. The ends lost 5 bases at V and 4 bases at J; junction bases unmatched: 2. Germline V CDR1 and CDR2: SGHAT, FQNNGV. The CDR3 consists of 13 residues. The CDR3 bases are TGTGCCAGCAGCGGGGACAGAAATCAGCCCCAGCATTTT. Amino acids: CASSGDRNQPQHF.

The chain is built from TRBV19 and TRBJ1-4, with 8 bases matching TRBD1. Trimming took 4 bases from V and 14 from J; bases not matched to a gene: 12. There are 14 residues in the CDR3. Germline assignment: CDR1 LNHDA and CDR2 SQIVND (reference sequence). The DNA of the CDR3 is TGTGCCAGTAGTACTCAGGGGGCGGGTGTTCGGCTGTTTTTT. This translates into CASSTQGAGVRLFF.

As to this clone: The sample has other DNA sequences that encode this CDR3 too. The rearrangement links TRBV4-1 to TRBJ1-1; D perhaps matches TRBD1 (6 bases). The CDR3 is 16 residues long. With 2 bases removed from V and 0 bases from J, the gap between germline ends came to 13 bases. CDR1 and CDR2 (germline): MGHRA, YSYEKL. As DNA, the CDR3 is TGCGCCAGCAGCCAAAAGACAGGACCTATGAACACTGAAGCTTTCTTT. Translating gives CASSQKTGPMNTEAFF.

This rearrangement joins TRBV27 to TRBJ2-3; 9 nucleotides align to TRBD2. The junction had 6 bases not matched to a gene; V was cut back by 4 bases and J by 4 bases. This CDR3 comprises 15 residues. Germline V gives CDR1 MNHEY, CDR2 SMNVEV (reference sequence). The CDR3 protein is CASSYLAGAPDTQYF. The CDR3 coding sequence is TGTGCCAGCAGTTACTTAGCGGGAGCTCCAGATACGCAGTATTTT.

The chain joins TRBV7-2 to TRBJ2-7; no clear D. This CDR3 is 14 amino acids long. V was clipped by 5 bases and J by 4 bases, with 15 bases between them. The germline gives CDR1 SGHTA, CDR2 FQGNSA. Here the CDR3 DNA reads TGTGCCAGCAGCCCAACCCTTCTACCATACGAGCAGTACTTC. Its translation is CASSPTLLPYEQYF.

This chain joins TRBV18 and TRBJ2-3, with 10 positions matching TRBD2. This CDR3 is built from 16 residues. In germline, CDR1 is KGHSH, CDR2 LQKENI. The V and J ends lost 1 base and 6 bases, in that order; junction bases with no gene match: 7. The CDR3 nucleotides are TGTGCCAGCTCACCACGAGCGGGAGGGCCCGAGGATACGCAGTATTTT. Translated: CASSPRAGGPEDTQYF. Drawing the rest from reference TRBV18 and TRBJ2-3, the complete variable domain is NAGVMQNPRHLVRRRGQEARLRCSPMKGHSHVYWYRQLPEEGLKFMVYLQKENIIDESGMPKERFSAEFPKEGPSILRIQQVVRGDSAAYFCASSPRAGGPEDTQYFGPGTRLTVL.

Here the CDR3 reads CASSPSYRDSNGYTF. CDR3 bases: TGTGCCAGCAGCCCTAGTTACCGGGACAGTAATGGCTACACCTTC. The V and J genes are TRBV7-2 and TRBJ1-2, with 7 positions matching TRBD1. Germline trimming cut 5 bases from V and 6 bases from J; bases unmatched to any gene: 12. The CDR3 totals 15 residues. Germline CDR1 reads SGHTA; CDR2 reads FQGNSA.

The rearrangement uses TRBV19 and TRBJ2-7; 7 bases line up with TRBD1. V lost 5 bases to trimming and J lost 1 base; unmatched junction nucleotides: 5. Germline V gene lookup returns CDR1 LNHDA and CDR2 SQIVND (reference sequence). The CDR3 is 14 amino acids. The CDR3 bases are TGTGCCAGTAGTCCTTGGGGACAGTCCTACGAGCAGTACTTC. It yields the protein CASSPWGQSYEQYF.

The rearrangement joins TRBV19 to TRBJ2-5; D is perhaps TRBD1 (5 bases). The V and J ends lost 5 bases and 5 bases respectively, with 9 bases between them. Germline loops: CDR1 LNHDA, CDR2 SQIVND (reference sequence). CDR3 length: 12 residues. CDR3: CASSAGLETQYF. The CDR3 DNA is TGTGCCAGTAGTGCAGGGTTGGAGACCCAGTACTTC.

This clone was counted a few times. The rearrangement joins TRBV19 to TRBJ2-3, with D perhaps TRBD2 (7 bases). CDR1 and CDR2 (germline): LNHDA, SQIVND (reference sequence). Trimming cost V 3 bases and J 4 bases, with 14 bases left between them. CDR3 length equals 15 residues. The DNA of the CDR3 is TGTGCCAGTAGTATGGGGTCGGGGGGCCCAGATACGCAGTATTTT. This encodes CASSMGSGGPDTQYF.

The rearrangement uses TRBV5-1 and TRBJ2-3; D possibly corresponds to TRBD1 (6 bases). V was trimmed by 1 base and J by 4 bases, leaving 10 bases between them. The CDR3 contains 14 residues. CDR1 is SGHRS, CDR2 YFSETQ, per germline. The chain's CDR3 is CASSLWGLADTQYF. The CDR3 DNA is TGCGCCAGCAGCTTGTGGGGGCTAGCAGATACGCAGTATTTT.

The rearrangement joins TRBV28 to TRBJ1-2; D gene ambiguous. Trimming left V 2 bases short and J 7 bases short, with 17 bases between. There are 15 residues in the CDR3. Germline V gene lookup returns CDR1 MDHEN and CDR2 SYDVKM. CDR3 protein: CASSLVANGDVGYTF. DNA for the CDR3: TGTGCCAGCAGTTTAGTTGCGAACGGGGATGTTGGCTACACCTTC.

V gene TRBV7-2 combines with J gene TRBJ2-5; the D gene is possibly TRBD2 (6 bases). CDR1 is SGHTA and CDR2 is FQGNSA in the germline V gene. The CDR3 sequence is 14 residues long. V was cut by 0 bases and J by 4 bases, with 9 bases left in between. CDR3 nucleotides: TGTGCCAGCAGCTTAGCGGGCGGGATAGAGACCCAGTACTTC. Encoded protein: CASSLAGGIETQYF.

This clone was found once. The genes are TRBV9 and TRBJ1-2, with TRBD1 identical over 7 bases. The CDR3 sequence is 17 residues long. Germline-derived CDR1 and CDR2 are SGDLS and YYNGEE. V dropped 3 bases and J dropped 3; count of bases not matched to a gene: 14. Here the CDR3 DNA reads TGTGCCAGCAGCGCGACAGGGACTCCCCCTATGGACTATGGCTACACCTTC. Its protein is CASSATGTPPMDYGYTF.

The rearrangement uses TRBV19 and TRBJ2-7; tentative D call: TRBD2 (6 bases). The CDR3 sequence is 14 residues long. V was trimmed by 4 bases and J by 2 bases, leaving 12 bases between them. Germline lookup yields CDR1 LNHDA and CDR2 SQIVND (reference sequence). The CDR3 DNA sequence: TGTGCCAGTAGTAAACCGGGGGAGACCTACGAGCAGTACTTC. Translating gives CASSKPGETYEQYF.

The chain carries TRBV10-3 and TRBJ2-7, with 7 bases identical to TRBD1. This CDR3 has 14 amino acids. Germline CDR1 reads ENHRY; CDR2 reads SYGVKD. V dropped 4 bases and J dropped 3; count of bases not matched to a gene: 6. Here the CDR3 reads CAISVTGVSYEQYF. CDR3 DNA sequence: TGTGCCATCAGTGTAACAGGGGTCAGCTACGAGCAGTACTTC.

CDR3 region: CASSWDRVDEQYF. CDR3 in DNA: TGTGCCAGCAGTTGGGACAGGGTAGACGAGCAGTACTTC. The chain is built from TRBV6-1 and TRBJ2-7, with 9 bases aligning to TRBD1. Trimming at V came to 5 bases and at J to 5 bases, leaving 4 bases not matched to a gene. The CDR3 contains 13 residues. Germline lookup yields CDR1 MNHNS and CDR2 SASEGT.

The chain joins TRBV25-1 to TRBJ1-1; D remains ambiguous. Germline V lookup: CDR1 MGHDK, CDR2 SYGVNS. The CDR3 has 13 residues. The V gene lost 7 bases and the J gene lost 4 bases, with 13 bases spanning the gap. The CDR3 reads CASKIEGSTEAFF. The CDR3 DNA is TGTGCCAGCAAGATAGAGGGATCCACTGAAGCTTTCTTT.

With regard to this clone: Different DNA sequences within this sample yield the same CDR3. The J gene is TRBJ2-7, the V gene TRBV5-4; TRBD1 matches 7 bases. The CDR3 sequence is 16 residues long. The germline CDR1 and CDR2 sequences are SGHNT and YYREEE (reference sequence). V lost 0 bases to trimming and J lost 0 bases; unmatched junction nucleotides: 6. As DNA, the CDR3 is TGTGCCAGCAGCTTGGGTGGGGGACAGAGCTCCTACGAGCAGTACTTC. Translated, it gives CASSLGGGQSSYEQYF.

This clone was seen a handful of times. This chain connects TRBV18 to TRBJ2-7; D possibly corresponds to TRBD2 (5 bases). Trimming stripped 2 bases from V and 2 bases from J, with 7 bases between. The germline V gene encodes CDR1 KGHSH and CDR2 LQKENI. There are 13 residues in the CDR3. CDR3 nucleotides: TGTGCCAGCTCACCAGCAGCGGCCTACGAGCAGTACTTC. Translated, it gives CASSPAAAYEQYF.

This clone was found a few times. The rearrangement links TRBV28 to TRBJ1-5, with D maybe TRBD1 (6 bases). The germline V gene encodes CDR1 MDHEN and CDR2 SYDVKM. The V and J ends lost 11 bases and 4 bases respectively, with 18 bases between them. CDR3 length equals 14 residues. The CDR3 DNA reads as TGTGCCTCAAACAGCGGACAGCATAATCAGCCCCAGCATTTT. Translated: CASNSGQHNQPQHF.

This clone was seen a handful of times. The V and J genes are TRBV5-5 and TRBJ1-5, with D possibly being TRBD1 (5 bases). The CDR3 spans 15 residues. Germline V gives CDR1 SGHKS, CDR2 YYEKEE (reference sequence). Trimming pared 3 bases from V and 4 bases from J, leaving 14 bases between. The CDR3 region is CASSSHGGENQPQHF. The CDR3 DNA reads TGTGCCAGCAGCTCCCACGGGGGAGAGAATCAGCCCCAGCATTTT.

This chain joins TRBV5-6 and TRBJ1-2, with D tentatively TRBD1 (5 bases). The germline gives CDR1 SGHDT, CDR2 YYEEEE. Between the trimmed V and J ends, which lost 0 bases and 7 bases, there was a span of 13 bases. The CDR3 length is 14 residues. This chain's CDR3 is CASSLGRVGGGYTF. Written as DNA, the CDR3 is TGTGCCAGCAGCTTGGGCCGCGTGGGGGGTGGCTACACCTTC.

This clone appeared a few times. The chain employs TRBV6-5 and TRBJ2-3, with 7 positions matching TRBD2. The ends lost 2 bases at V and 5 bases at J; junction bases unmatched: 10. Germline V gene sequence: CDR1 MNHEY, CDR2 SVGAGI. CDR3 size: 16 residues. The CDR3 nucleotides are TGTGCCAGCAGTTACCTTTGGGGGGGGAGTCTAGATACGCAGTATTTT. Translated: CASSYLWGGSLDTQYF.

The V gene is TRBV7-9, the J gene TRBJ2-2; 7 bases are shared with TRBD1. Germline lookup yields CDR1 SEHNR and CDR2 FQNEAQ (reference sequence). V lost 5 bases to trimming and J lost 6 bases; unmatched junction nucleotides: 12. The CDR3 loop spans 16 amino acids. The CDR3 spells CASSPGQAFYSGELFF. CDR3 nucleotide sequence: TGTGCCAGCAGCCCCGGACAGGCATTTTACTCCGGGGAGCTGTTTTTT.

V gene TRBV18 combines with J gene TRBJ2-5; TRBD2 aligns across 8 bases. This CDR3 contains 15 residues. Trimming cost V 0 bases and J 1 base; bases outside gene matches: 1. CDR1 and CDR2 from the germline V gene are KGHSH and LQKENI. Here the CDR3 DNA reads TGTGCCAGCTCACCACCCGGGACTAGCCAAGAGACCCAGTACTTC. This encodes CASSPPGTSQETQYF. The entire variable domain, with the rest obtained from reference TRBV18 and TRBJ2-5, is as follows: NAGVMQNPRHLVRRRGQEARLRCSPMKGHSHVYWYRQLPEEGLKFMVYLQKENIIDESGMPKERFSAEFPKEGPSILRIQQVVRGDSAAYFCASSPPGTSQETQYFGPGTRLLVL.

The chain uses TRBV5-4 and TRBJ2-2; TRBD2 matches at 9 bases. The V segment lost 3 bases and the J segment 3 bases; nucleotides outside the gene matches: 3. The CDR3 has 15 residues. Germline V gene sequence: CDR1 SGHNT, CDR2 YYREEE (reference sequence). In DNA form, the CDR3 reads TGTGCCAGCAGCTCGGGACTAGCTCACACCGGGGAGCTGTTTTTT. Its protein product is CASSSGLAHTGELFF.

The CDR3 DNA reads as TGTGCTAGTGGTTCCGGGACTAGCGGCCAAGAGACCCAGTACTTC. Its protein product is CASGSGTSGQETQYF. J is TRBJ2-5 and V is TRBV12-5; 11 bases fit TRBD2. This CDR3 contains 15 residues. After removal of 4 bases from V and 1 base from J, the junction contained 2 bases not matched to a gene. The germline V gene encodes CDR1 LGHNT and CDR2 FRNRAP.

V gene TRBV29-1 combines with J gene TRBJ1-1; maybe TRBD1 (6 bases). The V end was cut by 4 bases, the J end by 5 bases, with 20 bases between. The CDR3 contains 15 residues. The germline V gene encodes CDR1 SQVTM and CDR2 ANQGSEA. CDR3 sequence reads: CSVVGGRGKKTEAFF. CDR3 nucleotides: TGCAGCGTTGTGGGGGGGCGAGGAAAAAAGACTGAAGCTTTCTTT.

The DNA for the CDR3 is TGTGCCAGCAGTGAGGGTGCGGGGGCCTATAATTCACCCCTCCACTTT. Its translation is CASSEGAGAYNSPLHF. This chain joins TRBV2 and TRBJ1-6; D is perhaps TRBD1 (5 bases). CDR3 length: 16 amino acids. Germline values: CDR1 SNHLY, CDR2 FYNNEI. V dropped 3 bases and J dropped 2 bases, with 11 bases sitting between them.